This record concerns one T cell receptor beta chain sequence. The antigen remains unidentified. V lost 0 bases, J lost 5 bases, and 9 bases lay in between. The germline V gene has CDR1 SGDLS and CDR2 YYNGEE. The CDR3 contains 13 residues. Produced via immunoSEQ multiplex PCR; TCRdb's table is partial and in-frame only. The sample contains 20,000 to 25,000 clones, more than 75% of which appear only once. The record originates from a study of OX40 agonist ivuxolimab in advanced cancers. Study-wide findings and caveats: Among expanded peripheral T cells, antigen specificity went undetermined. Partial responders at 0.1-3.0 mg/kg had among the lowest clonal expansion. On average, CD8+ T cells had more expanded clones than CD4+. Normalized T-cell clonal expansion was also low in some nonresponders.

This sequence originates from an adult with an advanced solid tumor such as melanoma, head and neck, liver or kidney cancer. The sequencing used CD4+ or CD8+ T cells sorted from blood, collected in a trial of the OX40 agonist ivuxolimab. V is TRBV9 and J is TRBJ2-7; TRBD2 might be the D (6 bases). The CDR3 here is CASSVDGGDEQYF. The DNA of the CDR3 is TGTGCCAGCAGCGTAGACGGAGGGGACGAGCAGTACTTC.